This TCR beta chain was documented in a study of T cells expressing NK-cell markers. CDR1 and CDR2 (germline): KGHDR, SFDVKD. The CDR3 runs to 14 residues. From the 5' RACE reads, TCRdb lists one entry per CDR3 protein and no DNA. This sample's clone table lists about 390,000 distinct CDR3 sequences. The material sequenced was blood T cells: a sorted CD56 or NKG2C T cell subset, CD4+ or CD8+ T cells, or bulk PBMC T cells (not recorded which). The receptor's source is a woman between 50 and 59 years old in good health. This rearrangement joins TRBV24-1 to TRBJ2-1; with no DNA, the TCRdb D assignment of TRBD2 cannot be verified. This chain's CDR3 is CATSVGGAYNEQFF.